This TCR beta chain originates from a study of CD8+ T cells in alopecia areata. V lost 5 bases and J 5 bases, leaving 9 bases between the germline ends. This CDR3 spans 12 amino acids. CDR1 and CDR2 from the germline V gene are SEHNR and FQNEAQ (reference sequence). Peripheral blood and lesional scalp punch biopsies came from alopecia areata patients. Isolated RNA was reverse transcribed into cDNA used as the sequencing template. The assay was immunoSEQ multiplex PCR, and TCRdb's table has in-frame clones only and misses some. The table has 150,000 or so clones, around 47% seen once; the top ten hold 6.5% to 7.5%. This clone was observed a handful of times. Its antigen is unknown. General observations from the study: Normal scalp showed lower clonality than lesional scalp, especially alopecia totalis/universalis.

The chain employs TRBV7-9 and TRBJ2-5, with D perhaps matching TRBD1 or TRBD2 (5 bases each). Sequencing was performed on CD4+ T cells sorted from blood. This receptor was obtained from a human donor with alopecia areata. CDR3 amino acids: CASSQWGETQYF. The CDR3 coding sequence is TGTGCCAGCAGCCAATGGGGGGAGACCCAGTACTTC.